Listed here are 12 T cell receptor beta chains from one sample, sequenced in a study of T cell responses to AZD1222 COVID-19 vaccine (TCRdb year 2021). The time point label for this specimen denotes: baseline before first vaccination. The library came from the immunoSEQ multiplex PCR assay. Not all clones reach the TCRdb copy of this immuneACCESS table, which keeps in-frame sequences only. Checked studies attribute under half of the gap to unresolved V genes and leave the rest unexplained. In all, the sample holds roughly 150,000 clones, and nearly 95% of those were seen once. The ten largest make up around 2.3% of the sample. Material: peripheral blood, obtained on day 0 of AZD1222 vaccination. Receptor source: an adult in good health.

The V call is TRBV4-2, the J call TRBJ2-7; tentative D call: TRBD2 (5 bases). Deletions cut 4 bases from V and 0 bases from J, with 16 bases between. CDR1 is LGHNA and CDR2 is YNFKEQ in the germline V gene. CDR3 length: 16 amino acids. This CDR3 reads CASSLLRTQSSYEQYF. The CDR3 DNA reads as TGTGCCAGCAGCCTCCTCAGGACTCAAAGCTCCTACGAGCAGTACTTC.

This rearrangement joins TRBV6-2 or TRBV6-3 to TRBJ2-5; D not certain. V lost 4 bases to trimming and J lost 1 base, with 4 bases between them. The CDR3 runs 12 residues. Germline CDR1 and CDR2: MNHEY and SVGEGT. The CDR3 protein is CASSSAQETQYF. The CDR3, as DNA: TGTGCCAGCAGTTCCGCCCAAGAGACCCAGTACTTC.

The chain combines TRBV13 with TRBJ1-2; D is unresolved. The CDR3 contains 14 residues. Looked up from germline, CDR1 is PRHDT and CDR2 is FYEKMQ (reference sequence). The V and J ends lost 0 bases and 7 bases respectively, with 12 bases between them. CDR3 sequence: CASSLGGPLIGYTF. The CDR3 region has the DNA TGTGCCAGCAGCTTAGGAGGTCCCCTAATTGGCTACACCTTC.

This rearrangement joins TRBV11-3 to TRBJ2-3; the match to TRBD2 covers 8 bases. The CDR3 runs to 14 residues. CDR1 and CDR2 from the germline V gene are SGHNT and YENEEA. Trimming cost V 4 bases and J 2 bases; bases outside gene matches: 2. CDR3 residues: CASSSAGATDTQYF. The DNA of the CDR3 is TGTGCCAGCAGCTCAGCGGGGGCCACAGATACGCAGTATTTT.

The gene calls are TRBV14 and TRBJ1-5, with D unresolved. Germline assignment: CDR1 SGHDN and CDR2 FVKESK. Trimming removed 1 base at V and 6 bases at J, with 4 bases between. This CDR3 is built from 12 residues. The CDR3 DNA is TGTGCCAGCAGCCAAGTGGTTCAGCCCCAGCATTTT. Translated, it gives CASSQVVQPQHF.

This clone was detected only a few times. The CDR3 DNA is TGTGCCAGCAGCCCCGGACTCGTTAACACCGGGGAGCTGTTTTTT. Residues: CASSPGLVNTGELFF. The chain carries TRBV6-5 and TRBJ2-2, with D possibly matching TRBD2 (5 bases). Trimming cost V 6 bases and J 2 bases, with 13 bases left between them. Germline lookup yields CDR1 MNHEY and CDR2 SVGAGI. This CDR3 is built from 15 residues.

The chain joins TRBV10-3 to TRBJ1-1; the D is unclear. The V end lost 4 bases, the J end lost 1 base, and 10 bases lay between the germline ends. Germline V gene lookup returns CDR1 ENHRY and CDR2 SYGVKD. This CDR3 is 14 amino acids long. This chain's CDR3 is CAISGRDSNTEAFF. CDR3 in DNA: TGTGCCATCAGTGGACGGGATTCGAACACTGAAGCTTTCTTT.

This CDR3 is CASSLYSINSPLHF. The CDR3 DNA follows: TGTGCCAGCAGTTTATACAGTATTAATTCACCCCTCCACTTT. This sequence joins TRBV28 and TRBJ1-6; D is unresolved. The germline V gene encodes CDR1 MDHEN and CDR2 SYDVKM. The CDR3 is 14 residues long. The V gene lost 1 base and the J gene lost 6 bases, with 7 bases spanning the gap.

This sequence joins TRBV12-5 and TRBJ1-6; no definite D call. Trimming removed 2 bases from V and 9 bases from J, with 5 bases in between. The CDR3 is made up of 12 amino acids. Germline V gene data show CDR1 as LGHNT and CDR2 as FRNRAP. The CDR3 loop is CASGLKGSPLHF. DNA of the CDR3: TGTGCTAGTGGTTTGAAGGGTTCACCCCTCCACTTT.

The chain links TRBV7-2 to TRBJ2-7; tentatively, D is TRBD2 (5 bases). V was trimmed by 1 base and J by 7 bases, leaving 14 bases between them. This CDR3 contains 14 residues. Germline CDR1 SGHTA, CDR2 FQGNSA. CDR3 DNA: TGTGCCAGCAGCTTAGATGTCCGACTACGTGAGCAGTACTTC. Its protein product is CASSLDVRLREQYF.

The chain's CDR3 is CASSPSSRERGSVYEQYF. CDR3 nucleotides: TGTGCCAGCAGCCCCAGTAGCCGGGAGAGAGGTTCGGTCTACGAGCAGTACTTC. This chain uses TRBV11-2 with TRBJ2-7; the D gene is possibly TRBD2 (6 bases). The germline V gene encodes CDR1 SGHAT and CDR2 FQNNGV. V was cut by 5 bases and J by 3 bases, with 26 bases left in between. This CDR3 has 18 residues.

CDR3 sequence reads: CASSHPGLKNTEAFF. As DNA, the CDR3 is TGCGCCAGCAGCCACCCGGGACTGAAGAACACTGAAGCTTTCTTT. The chain uses TRBV4-1 and TRBJ1-1; a weak D match, TRBD1 (5 bases). Germline loops: CDR1 MGHRA, CDR2 YSYEKL. The CDR3 has 15 amino acids. The V end lost 3 bases, the J end lost 1 base, and 12 bases lay between the germline ends.